Below, one T cell receptor (beta chain) is given with its context. The antigen is unknown. Here immunoSEQ multiplex PCR was the method, and the copy in TCRdb shows in-frame clones only, minus some. In the table there are approximately 76,000 clones, 86% of which are singletons. The ends lost 6 bases at V and 4 bases at J; junction bases unmatched: 5. Looked up from germline, CDR1 is SNHLY and CDR2 is FYNNEI. This CDR3 is 16 amino acids long. The sample comes from a study of OX40 agonist ivuxolimab in advanced cancers. Study conclusions and caveats: Part of the nonresponder group also had normalized T-cell clonal expansion that was low.

Sequenced material: CD4+ or CD8+ T cells sorted from blood, taken in a trial of the OX40 agonist ivuxolimab. The source of this sequence is an adult with an advanced solid tumor such as melanoma, head and neck, liver or kidney cancer. The gene calls are TRBV2 and TRBJ2-3; 15 bases agree with TRBD2. The CDR3 sequence is CASRVGLAGGSDTQYF. The CDR3 bases are TGTGCCAGCAGGGTGGGACTAGCGGGAGGCTCAGATACGCAGTATTTT.